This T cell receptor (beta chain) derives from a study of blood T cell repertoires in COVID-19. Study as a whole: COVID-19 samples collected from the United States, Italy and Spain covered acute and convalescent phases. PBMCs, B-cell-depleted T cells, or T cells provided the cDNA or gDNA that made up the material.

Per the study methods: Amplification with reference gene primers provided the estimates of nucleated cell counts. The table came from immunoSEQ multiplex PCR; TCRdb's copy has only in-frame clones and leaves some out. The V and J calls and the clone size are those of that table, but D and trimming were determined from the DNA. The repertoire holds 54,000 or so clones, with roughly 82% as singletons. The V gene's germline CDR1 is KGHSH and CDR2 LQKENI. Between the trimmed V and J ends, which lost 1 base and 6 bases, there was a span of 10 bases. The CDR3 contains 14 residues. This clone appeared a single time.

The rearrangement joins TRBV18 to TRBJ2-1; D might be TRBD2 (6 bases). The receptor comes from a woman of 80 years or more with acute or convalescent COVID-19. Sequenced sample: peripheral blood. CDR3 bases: TGTGCCAGCTCACCACTCTCGCGGGGCAATGAGCAGTTCTTC. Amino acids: CASSPLSRGNEQFF.